The TCR beta chain described here comes from a study of identical twins. Whole-study findings and limits: Donors were not followed over many years; analysis was cross-sectional. It was out-of-frame TCR alpha sharing in monozygotic twins that models underestimated.

Healthy Caucasian individuals made up all the donors. This clonotype was detected ten times or more. Its target is not known. Germline CDR1 MGHRA, CDR2 YSYEKL. Deletions cut 0 bases from V and 0 bases from J, with 6 bases between. The CDR3 extends over 15 amino acids. TCRdb re-analysed the 5' RACE reads in MiXCR, keeping a single row per CDR3 protein. The repertoire holds 650,000 to 800,000 distinct CDR3 sequences, with 8.5% to 9.5% as singletons. This sample also belongs to another study, concerning yellow fever vaccine responses in identical twins. As that report states: A vaccine T cell response that seemed partly convergent and partly personalized was reported in twins.

The chain links TRBV4-1 to TRBJ2-1, with no clear D. The sequencing input was PBMCs. The source is a woman aged 18-29 years in good health. DNA of the CDR3: TGCGCCAGCAGCCAAGATGCGAGCTCCTACAATGAGCAGTTCTTC. It is translated as CASSQDASSYNEQFF.